This T cell receptor beta chain was retrieved from a study of T cell responses to AZD1222 COVID-19 vaccine (dated by TCRdb to about 2021). Looking at the study overall: Because spike-specific TCR depth and breadth did not differ between the two schedules, AZD1222 recipients who got a second dose at roughly 4 weeks were pooled with those who got a second dose at roughly 12 weeks. Trial participants were enrolled by age into subgroups of 18-55, 56-69 and 70-plus years, and roughly 150, 30 and 60 TCR-sequenced participants, respectively, were included in these subgroups. A total of 233 trial participants underwent TCR sequencing, of whom roughly 210 received two doses of AZD1222 and some 25 received two doses of the MenACWY control vaccine.

Of note for this clone: The target of this receptor is not known. No base qualities exist here, and no much larger clone lies one base off it.

The CDR3 numbers 14 residues from cysteine through phenylalanine. The CDR3 DNA has 42 bases and is translated from base 1. V drops 11 bases and J drops 5 bases, leaving 21 bases in between. Sequences MNHEY (CDR1) and SMNVEV (CDR2) are obtained from the germline V gene (reference sequence). This specimen's time point label, interpreted: baseline before first vaccination. Vaccinee samples were obtained from the UK trials COV001 and COV002, which included a single-blind randomized controlled phase 2/3 trial of AZD1222 (ChAdOx1 nCoV-19) in healthy adults. For TCRbeta chain sequencing, PBMC samples were collected from trial participants at day 0 and at day 28 after the second dose. Findings and caveats that apply to the study as a whole: Conclusions about previously exposed vaccinees are limited because only a handful of AZD1222 recipients were SARS-CoV-2 seropositive at baseline. Because no day 14 peak-response samples were available, the repertoires could be characterized only after the peak T cell response. Participants were mostly white British and included more females than males, and it was suggested by the authors that clonal diversity may have been underestimated. Nearly half of unique spike-specific TCRs reportedly recognized epitopes outside regions mutated in the B.1.351 and B.1.1.7 variants. After two AZD1222 doses, both the breadth and the depth of spike-specific TCRs were significantly higher than at day 0 and than in MenACWY recipients. In the small 56-69-year group, the increase in depth fell short of significance, most likely because of low power. The whole spike protein was spanned by vaccine-associated CD4 TCRs, and dominant responses were seen in regions 160-218 and 743-854.

The CDR3 regions of human TCRbeta chains were analyzed by immunosequencing. On the authors' methods: TCRs in the repertoires were compared against a reference library of SARS-CoV-2-specific TCRs that had been generated with the MIRA antigen-specificity platform. Breadth meant the fraction of unique TCRs that were SARS-CoV-2-associated, whereas depth meant the fraction of total T cells that were SARS-CoV-2-associated. Using the MIRA data, each spike-specific TCR was assigned both to the spike region to which the TCR was reactive and to a CD4 or CD8 class. Log10-transformed breadth and depth values were compared by one-way ANOVA with Sidak's multiple comparisons tests. TCRdb holds this immuneACCESS table with in-frame rearrangements only. Some clones are missing; in checked studies, unresolved V genes explain under half, and the rest has no known cause. The DNA gave D and trimming, while V, J and clone size come from that table. The sample profile shows 78,000 or so clones; around 88% of them were found once. The top ten hold 20% of the sample.

The chain uses TRBV27 and TRBJ2-5; the D gene is perhaps TRBD1 or TRBD2, each of them matching over 5 bases. The sample was peripheral blood, taken on day 0 of AZD1222 vaccination. The receptor was derived from an adult in good health. CDR3 reads: CASSPGPWPETQYF. The DNA is as follows: TGTGCCTCCTCCCCGGGACCTTGGCCGGAGACCCAGTACTTC.